The 13 T cell receptor beta chains in this list originate from one sample, sequenced in a study of Graves' ophthalmopathy and Graves' hyperthyroidism. Amplified material comprised TCR beta CDR3 regions derived from RNA transcripts. An opening RT-PCR round employed HTBI primers and preceded a second-round multiplex PCR. A single record per CDR3 protein comes from TCRdb applying MiXCR to the multiplex PCR reads. The sample shows 1 million to 1.3 million distinct CDR3 sequences, 35% to 40% of them seen only once. Source material: peripheral blood or thyroid tissue (not recorded which). These receptors originate from an adult man with Graves' hyperthyroidism.

The chain carries TRBV14 and TRBJ2-7; 16 bases line up with TRBD2. The V and J ends lost 2 bases and 6 bases, in that order; junction bases with no gene match: 16. The CDR3 runs to 20 residues. Germline lookup yields CDR1 SGHDN and CDR2 FVKESK. CDR3 DNA: TGTGCCAGCAGCCAACCTGCAAGCGGGACTAGCGGGAGGGCCAGGCGCGAGCAGTACTTC. It codes for CASSQPASGTSGRARREQYF.

The V and J genes are TRBV7-2 and TRBJ2-3; a weak D match, TRBD1 (5 bases). Germline V lookup: CDR1 SGHTA, CDR2 FQGNSA. Trimming took 2 bases from V and 6 from J, leaving 6 bases between them. This CDR3 spans 12 amino acids. This CDR3 is CASSLKGDTQYF. The CDR3 region has the DNA TGTGCCAGCAGCTTAAAGGGGGATACGCAGTATTTT.

A single count supports this clonotype. The chain links TRBV7-3 to TRBJ2-7; 7 positions match TRBD2. Germline V gene lookup returns CDR1 SGHTA and CDR2 FQGTGA. The CDR3 sequence is 15 residues long. Trimming at V came to 5 bases and at J to 2 bases, leaving 9 bases not matched to a gene. CDR3 amino acids: CASSIWGGGTYEQYF. CDR3 DNA: TGTGCCAGCAGCATATGGGGGGGGGGTACCTACGAGCAGTACTTC.

In regard to this clonotype: A read error may produce the germline difference seen at one junction end. The rearrangement joins TRBV10-2 to TRBJ2-7; TRBD2 matches 9 bases. This CDR3 is built from 15 residues. The germline V gene has CDR1 WSHSY and CDR2 SAAADI. CDR3 nucleotides: TGTGCCAGCAGTTTAAGGCGGGAGGGCTTCTCCGAGCAGTACTTC. Amino acid sequence: CASSLRREGFSEQYF.

This sequence joins TRBV19 and TRBJ2-2; 8 bases are shared with TRBD2. V gave up 3 bases and J gave up 1 base; unmatched junction bases: 4. The CDR3 consists of 16 residues. The germline CDR1 and CDR2 sequences are LNHDA and SQIVND (reference sequence). The CDR3, as DNA: TGTGCCAGTAGTATTCTAGCGGGCCGGAACACCGGGGAGCTGTTTTTT. Its translation: CASSILAGRNTGELFF.

The chain has TRBV5-1 and TRBJ2-3; 7 bases match TRBD2. Germline CDR1 is SGHRS and CDR2 is YFSETQ. V gave up 4 bases and J gave up 4 bases; unmatched junction bases: 12. The CDR3 consists of 16 residues. In DNA, the CDR3 is TGCGCCAGCAGCCAACGGGAGAGGGGAGGGGCAGATACGCAGTATTTT. Its translation: CASSQRERGGADTQYF.

The V call is TRBV10-3, the J call TRBJ2-7; TRBD2 agrees at 11 bases. Germline loops: CDR1 ENHRY, CDR2 SYGVKD. Trimming removed 6 bases from V and 3 bases from J; junction bases left unmatched: 7. The CDR3 sequence is 15 residues long. The DNA for the CDR3 is TGTGCCATCAGCGTTGCGACTAGCGGGAACTACGAGCAGTACTTC. Amino acid sequence: CAISVATSGNYEQYF.

This clonotype was detected only a few times. The chain carries TRBV2 and TRBJ2-6; unclear D gene. Germline CDR1 SNHLY, CDR2 FYNNEI. This CDR3 spans 19 amino acids. Trimming took off 2 bases at V and 0 bases at J, with 17 bases between the two ends. As DNA, the CDR3 is TGTGCCAGCAGTGAATTCGGGTTTACCCCCCGCTCTGGGGCCAACGTCCTGACTTTC. It is translated as CASSEFGFTPRSGANVLTF.

The chain carries TRBV7-9 and TRBJ1-5, with D hard to call. The CDR3 sequence is 16 residues long. Trimming stripped 4 bases from V and 3 bases from J, with 16 bases between. Germline V gives CDR1 SEHNR, CDR2 FQNEAQ (reference sequence). The CDR3 loop reads CASSYNRAGFNQPQHF. The CDR3 DNA reads TGTGCCAGCAGCTATAATCGGGCCGGATTCAATCAGCCCCAGCATTTT.

This clonotype was counted between two and nine times. This chain joins TRBV12-3 or TRBV12-4 and TRBJ1-1, with D perhaps matching TRBD1 (5 bases). This CDR3 has 12 amino acids. V was pared by 7 bases and J by 8 bases, with 14 bases between. The DNA of the CDR3 is TGTGCCAGCATTTCTAACTGGGACGAAGCTTTCTTT. Its translation: CASISNWDEAFF.

This clonotype was seen only a few times. This chain uses TRBV7-9 with TRBJ1-4; 10 bases agree with TRBD1. From germline, CDR1 is SEHNR and CDR2 FQNEAQ (reference sequence). The CDR3 contains 17 residues. The V and J ends lost 3 bases and 5 bases, in that order; junction bases with no gene match: 9. The DNA for the CDR3 is TGTGCCAGCAGCTTCTTGACAGGGGGCGCGGAAAATGAAAAACTGTTTTTT. Protein sequence: CASSFLTGGAENEKLFF.

The sample holds many counts of this clonotype. This chain links TRBV10-3 with TRBJ1-4; D may be TRBD1 (5 bases). Per the germline V gene, CDR1 is ENHRY and CDR2 is SYGVKD. The CDR3 has 12 amino acids. V lost 10 bases and J 4 bases, leaving 10 bases between the germline ends. The CDR3: CATKTDNEKLFF. CDR3 DNA: TGTGCCACCAAGACAGATAATGAAAAACTGTTTTTT.

The sample holds many counts of this clonotype. The chain joins TRBV29-1 to TRBJ2-5; D possibly uses TRBD1 or TRBD2 (5 bases each). Trimming shortened V by 5 bases and J by 8 bases, and 18 bases separated the two germline ends. The germline CDR1 and CDR2 sequences are SQVTM and ANQGSEA. The CDR3 sequence is 13 residues long. The CDR3 region has the DNA TGCAGCGTTCTACCCGTCAGGGAGAGAACCCAGTACTTC. Its protein product is CSVLPVRERTQYF.